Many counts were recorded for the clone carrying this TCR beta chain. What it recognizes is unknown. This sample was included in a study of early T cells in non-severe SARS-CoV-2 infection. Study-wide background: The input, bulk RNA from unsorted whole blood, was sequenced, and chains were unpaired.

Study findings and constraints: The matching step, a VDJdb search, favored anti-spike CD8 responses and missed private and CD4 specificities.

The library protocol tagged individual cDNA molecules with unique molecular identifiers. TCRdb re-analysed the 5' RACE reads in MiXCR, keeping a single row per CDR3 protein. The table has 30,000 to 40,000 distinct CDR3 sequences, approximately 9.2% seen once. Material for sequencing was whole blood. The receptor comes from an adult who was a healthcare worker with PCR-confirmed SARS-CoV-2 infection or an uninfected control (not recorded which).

The CDR3 DNA follows: TGTGCCAGCAGCTTTGGGGGACTCACTCAAGAGACCCAGTACTTC. Its protein product is CASSFGGLTQETQYF. The V and J genes are TRBV5-4 and TRBJ2-5; a possible D gene is TRBD2 (6 bases). With 2 bases removed from V and 2 bases from J, the gap between germline ends came to 13 bases. The CDR3 length is 15 residues. Germline CDR1 is SGHNT and CDR2 is YYREEE (reference sequence). The full variable domain, rest sourced from reference TRBV5-4 and TRBJ2-5, is ETGVTQSPTHLIKTRGQQVTLRCSSQSGHNTVSWYQQALGQGPQFIFQYYREEENGRGNFPPRFSGLQFPNYSSELNVNALELDDSALYLCASSFGGLTQETQYFGPGTRLLVL.